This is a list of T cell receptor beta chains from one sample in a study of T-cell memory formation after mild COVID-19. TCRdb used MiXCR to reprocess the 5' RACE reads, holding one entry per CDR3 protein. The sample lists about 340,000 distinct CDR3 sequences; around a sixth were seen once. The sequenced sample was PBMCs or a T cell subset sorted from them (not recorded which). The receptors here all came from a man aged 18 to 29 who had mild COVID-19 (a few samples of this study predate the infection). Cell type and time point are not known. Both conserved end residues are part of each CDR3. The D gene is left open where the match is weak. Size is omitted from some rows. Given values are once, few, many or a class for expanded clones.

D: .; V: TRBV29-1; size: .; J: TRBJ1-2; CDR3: CSATGKKDGYTF; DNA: TGCAGCGCGACGGGGAAGAAGGATGGCTACACCTTC
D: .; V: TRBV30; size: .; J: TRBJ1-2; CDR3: CAWSVMRGVYGYTF; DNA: TGTGCCTGGAGTGTAATGAGGGGGGTCTATGGCTACACCTTC
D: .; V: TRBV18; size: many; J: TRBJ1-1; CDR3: CASSGGNTEAFF; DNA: TGTGCCAGCTCAGGGGGGAACACTGAAGCTTTCTTT
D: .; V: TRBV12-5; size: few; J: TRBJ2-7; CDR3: CASGLVGSASYEQYF; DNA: TGTGCTAGTGGTTTGGTGGGAAGCGCATCCTACGAGCAGTACTTC
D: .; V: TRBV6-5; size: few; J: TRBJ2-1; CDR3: CASSYSGGSEQFF; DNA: TGTGCCAGCAGTTACTCAGGGGGAAGTGAGCAGTTCTTC
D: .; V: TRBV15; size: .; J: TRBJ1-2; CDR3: CATSRGTEDGYTF; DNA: TGTGCCACCAGCAGAGGGACGGAAGATGGCTACACCTTC
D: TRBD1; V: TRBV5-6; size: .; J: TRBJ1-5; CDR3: CASSHMTGGNQPQHF; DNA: TGTGCCAGCAGCCACATGACAGGGGGTAATCAGCCCCAGCATTTT
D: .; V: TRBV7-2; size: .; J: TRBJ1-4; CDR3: CASSLLWGTNEKLFF; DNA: TGTGCCAGCAGCTTATTATGGGGGACTAATGAAAAACTGTTTTTT
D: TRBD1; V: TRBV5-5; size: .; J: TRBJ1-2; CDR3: CASRSGTGDYGYTF; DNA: TGTGCCAGCAGATCCGGGACAGGGGACTATGGCTACACCTTC
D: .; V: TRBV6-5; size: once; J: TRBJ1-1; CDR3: CASSYSTDYEAFF; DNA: TGTGCCAGCAGTTACTCGACAGATTATGAAGCTTTCTTT
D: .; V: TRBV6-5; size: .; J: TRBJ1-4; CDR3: CASSQTAEGDEKLFF; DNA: TGTGCCAGCAGTCAGACTGCAGAGGGGGATGAAAAACTGTTTTTT
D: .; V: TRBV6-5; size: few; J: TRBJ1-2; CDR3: CASSPGDTLSPYGYTF; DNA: TGTGCCAGCAGTCCGGGGGACACCCTGTCTCCTTACGGCTACACCTTC
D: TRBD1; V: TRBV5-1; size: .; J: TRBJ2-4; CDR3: CASSLPTGAAKNIQYF; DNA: TGCGCCAGCAGCCTCCCGACAGGGGCGGCCAAAAACATTCAGTACTTC
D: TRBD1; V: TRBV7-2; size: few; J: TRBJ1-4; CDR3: CASSLDRVANEKLFF; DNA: TGTGCCAGCAGCCTGGACAGGGTGGCTAATGAAAAACTGTTTTTT
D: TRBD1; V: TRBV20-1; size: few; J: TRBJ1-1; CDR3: CSARDRLNTEAFF; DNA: TGCAGTGCTAGGGACAGGCTGAACACTGAAGCTTTCTTT
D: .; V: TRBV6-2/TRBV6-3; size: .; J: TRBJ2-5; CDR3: CASSFSYDITETQYF; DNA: TGTGCCAGCAGTTTTTCCTACGACATTACAGAGACCCAGTACTTC
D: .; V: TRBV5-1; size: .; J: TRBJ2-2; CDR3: CASSGSVADTGELFF; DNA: TGCGCCAGCTCGGGTTCTGTGGCGGACACCGGGGAGCTGTTTTTT
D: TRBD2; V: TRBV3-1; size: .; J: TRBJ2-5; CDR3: CASSQDLGLAGGLQETQYF; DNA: TGTGCCAGCAGCCAAGATCTCGGCCTAGCGGGGGGCCTTCAAGAGACCCAGTACTTC
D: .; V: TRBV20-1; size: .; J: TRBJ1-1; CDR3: CSARPTRGRPNTEAFF; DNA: TGCAGTGCTAGACCTACCAGGGGCAGACCGAACACTGAAGCTTTCTTT
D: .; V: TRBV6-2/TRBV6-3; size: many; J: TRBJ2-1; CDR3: CASSFTDKPGVNEQFF; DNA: TGTGCCAGCAGTTTCACCGACAAGCCCGGGGTCAATGAGCAGTTCTTC
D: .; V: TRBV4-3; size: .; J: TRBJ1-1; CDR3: CASSQGSVTNTEAFF; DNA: TGCGCCAGCAGCCAAGGGTCAGTGACGAACACTGAAGCTTTCTTT